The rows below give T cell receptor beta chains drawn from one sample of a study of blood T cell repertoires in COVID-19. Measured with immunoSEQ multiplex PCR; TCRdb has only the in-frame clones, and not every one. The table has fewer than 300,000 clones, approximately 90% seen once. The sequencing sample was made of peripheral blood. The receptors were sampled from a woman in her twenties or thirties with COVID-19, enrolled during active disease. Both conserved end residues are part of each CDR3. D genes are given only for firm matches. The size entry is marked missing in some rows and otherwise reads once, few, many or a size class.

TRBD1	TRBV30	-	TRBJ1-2	TGTGCCTGGAGGAACGCAGGGGGCGCCTATGGCTACACCTTC	CAWRNAGGAYGYTF
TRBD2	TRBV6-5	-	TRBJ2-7	TGTGCCGGGGGAGTTGGGACTAGCGGGATATACGAGCAGTACTTC	CAGGVGTSGIYEQYF
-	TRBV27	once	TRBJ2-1	TGTGCCAGCAGTTCTTGGCCCTACAATGAGCAGTTCTTC	CASSSWPYNEQFF
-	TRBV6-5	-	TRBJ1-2	TGTGCCAGCATGTCCTCGGGGAGAGGCGACTATGGCTACACCTTC	CASMSSGRGDYGYTF
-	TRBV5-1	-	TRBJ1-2	TGCGCCAGCAGCTTGACTAATTCTAACTATGGCTACACCTTC	CASSLTNSNYGYTF
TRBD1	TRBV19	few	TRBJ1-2	TGTGCCAGTAGTCCAGGGACAGACGCCTATGGCTACACCTTC	CASSPGTDAYGYTF
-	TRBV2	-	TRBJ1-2	TGTGCCAGTTATTCATCCCGGGACTATGGCTACACCTTC	CASYSSRDYGYTF
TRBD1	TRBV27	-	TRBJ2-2	TGTGCCAGCAACCGGAACAGGGGGACTAACACCGGGGAGCTGTTTTTT	CASNRNRGTNTGELFF
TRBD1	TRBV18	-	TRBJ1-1	TGTGCCAGCTCGGACCCGGGACAGGGAGACATGAACACTGAAGCTTTCTTT	CASSDPGQGDMNTEAFF
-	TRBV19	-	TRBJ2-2	TGTGCCAGTAGCACTAGTCTGAACACCGGGGAGCTGTTTTTT	CASSTSLNTGELFF
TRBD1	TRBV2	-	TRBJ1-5	TGTGCCAGCAGCAGGACAGGGAGTCGTAGCAATCAGCCCCAGCATTTT	CASSRTGSRSNQPQHF